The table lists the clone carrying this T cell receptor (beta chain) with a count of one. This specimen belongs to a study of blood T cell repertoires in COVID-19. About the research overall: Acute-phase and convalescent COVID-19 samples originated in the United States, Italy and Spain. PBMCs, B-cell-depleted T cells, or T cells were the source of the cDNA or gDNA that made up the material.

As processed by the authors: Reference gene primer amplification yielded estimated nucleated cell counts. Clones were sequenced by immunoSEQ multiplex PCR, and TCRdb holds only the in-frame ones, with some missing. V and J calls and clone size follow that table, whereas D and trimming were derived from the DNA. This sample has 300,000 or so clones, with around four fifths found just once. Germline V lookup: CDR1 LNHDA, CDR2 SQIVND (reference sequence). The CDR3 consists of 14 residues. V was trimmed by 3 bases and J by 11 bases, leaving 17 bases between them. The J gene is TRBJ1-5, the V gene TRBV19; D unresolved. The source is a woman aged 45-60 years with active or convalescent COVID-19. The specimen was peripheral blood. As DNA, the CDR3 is TGTGCCAGTAGTATTATGGGCACACGATCGGCCCAGCATTTT. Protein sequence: CASSIMGTRSAQHF. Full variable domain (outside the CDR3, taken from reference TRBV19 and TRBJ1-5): DGGITQSPKYLFRKEGQNVTLSCEQNLNHDAMYWYRQDPGQGLRLIYYSQIVNDFQKGDIAEGYSVSREKKESFPLTVTSAQKNPTAFYLCASSIMGTRSAQHFGDGTRLSIL.